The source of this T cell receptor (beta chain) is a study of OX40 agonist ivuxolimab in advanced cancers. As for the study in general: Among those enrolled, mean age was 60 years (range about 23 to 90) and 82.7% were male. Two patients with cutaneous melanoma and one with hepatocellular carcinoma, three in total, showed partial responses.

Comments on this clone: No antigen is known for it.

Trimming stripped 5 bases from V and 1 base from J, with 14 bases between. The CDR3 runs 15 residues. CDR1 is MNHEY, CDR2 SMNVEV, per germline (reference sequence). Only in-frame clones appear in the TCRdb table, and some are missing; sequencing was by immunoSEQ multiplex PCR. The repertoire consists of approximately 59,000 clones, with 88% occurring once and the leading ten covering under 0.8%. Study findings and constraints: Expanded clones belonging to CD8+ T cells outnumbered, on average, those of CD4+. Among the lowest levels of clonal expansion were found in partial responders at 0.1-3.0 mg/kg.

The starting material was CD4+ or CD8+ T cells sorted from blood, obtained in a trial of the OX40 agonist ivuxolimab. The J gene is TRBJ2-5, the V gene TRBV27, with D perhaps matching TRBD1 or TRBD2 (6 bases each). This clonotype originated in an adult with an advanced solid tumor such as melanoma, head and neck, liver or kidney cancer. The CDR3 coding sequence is TGTGCCAGCAGTCGGGACTTACAGGGCCAAGAGACCCAGTACTTC. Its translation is CASSRDLQGQETQYF.